Each of the 32 T cell receptor beta chains below was sequenced from the same sample in a study of T cell responses to AZD1222 COVID-19 vaccine. The data were produced by immunoSEQ multiplex PCR, yet TCRdb's version contains in-frame clones alone and is incomplete. Of about 110,000 clones in the sample, roughly 90% were seen once. The sample in question was peripheral blood, obtained 28 days after the second AZD1222 dose. The receptor set was obtained from an adult who received the AZD1222 COVID-19 vaccine.

The gene calls are TRBV18 and TRBJ1-5; 8 bases match TRBD1. Losses at the gene ends were 3 bases for V and 3 bases for J; bases not matched to a gene: 7. CDR3 length: 16 amino acids. Germline-derived CDR1 and CDR2 are KGHSH and LQKENI. The CDR3 reads CASSPTGVGNNQPQHF. CDR3 coding DNA: TGTGCCAGCTCACCGACAGGGGTAGGGAACAATCAGCCCCAGCATTTT.

This clone came up once. This rearrangement joins TRBV3-1 (or the pseudogene TRBV3-2) to TRBJ2-1; 10 bases line up with TRBD1. Germline loops: CDR1 LGHDT, CDR2 YNNKEL (reference sequence). This CDR3 spans 15 amino acids. V was clipped by 3 bases and J by 5 bases; unmatched bases: 4. CDR3 nucleotide sequence: TGTGCCAGCAGCCATTACGGGACAGGGGACAATGAGCAGTTCTTC. Its translation: CASSHYGTGDNEQFF.

The V gene is TRBV7-2, the J gene TRBJ2-1; no reliable D call. V shed 0 bases and J shed 5 bases, with 5 bases lying between them. The CDR3 has 13 amino acids. In germline, CDR1 is SGHTA, CDR2 FQGNSA. For the CDR3, the DNA is TGTGCCAGCAGCTTAGCTTGGGACAATGAGCAGTTCTTC. It codes for CASSLAWDNEQFF.

V gene TRBV5-1 combines with J gene TRBJ2-5; 8 nucleotides match TRBD2. In germline, CDR1 is SGHRS, CDR2 YFSETQ. The CDR3 runs 15 residues. V shed 3 bases and J 4 bases; nucleotides not matched to a gene: 8. The CDR3 here is CASSSEAGVAETQYF. The DNA of the CDR3 is TGCGCCAGCAGCTCGGAAGCGGGGGTGGCAGAGACCCAGTACTTC.

This clone came up once. The genes are TRBV5-4 and TRBJ2-6, with TRBD2 as a possible D gene (6 bases). The V and J ends lost 3 bases and 6 bases respectively, with 13 bases between them. This CDR3 spans 15 amino acids. CDR1 is SGHNT, CDR2 YYREEE, per germline (reference sequence). The CDR3 DNA reads as TGTGCCAGCAGCTCGGGGGACGGGCAGGCCAACGTCCTGACTTTC. Protein sequence: CASSSGDGQANVLTF.

The V call is TRBV5-1, the J call TRBJ1-1; D call uncertain. The CDR3 extends over 15 amino acids. Germline V gene data show CDR1 as SGHRS and CDR2 as YFSETQ. V dropped 4 bases and J dropped 5 bases, with 18 bases sitting between them. The CDR3 loop is CASSASGPATTEAFF. CDR3 nucleotide sequence: TGCGCCAGCAGCGCAAGCGGCCCGGCAACAACTGAAGCTTTCTTT.

DNA for the CDR3: TGTGCCAGCTCACCCGGGGGGGTGGAAAAACTGTTTTTT. Protein sequence: CASSPGGVEKLFF. This chain joins TRBV18 and TRBJ1-4; tentative D call: TRBD1 (5 bases). The V end was cut by 3 bases, the J end by 8 bases, with 10 bases between. The CDR3 consists of 13 residues. The germline gives CDR1 KGHSH, CDR2 LQKENI.

The rearrangement links TRBV4-2 to TRBJ2-2, with TRBD2 identical over 9 bases. The CDR3 has 18 amino acids. V shed 3 bases and J 6 bases; nucleotides not matched to a gene: 14. CDR1 is LGHNA and CDR2 is YNFKEQ in the germline V gene. CDR3 loop: CASSHPTSGFSGAGELFF. The CDR3 nucleotides are TGTGCCAGCAGCCATCCCACTAGCGGGTTTTCGGGGGCCGGGGAGCTGTTTTTT.

This clone was seen once. The rearrangement links TRBV2 to TRBJ1-2; D is undetermined. The ends were cut back, 4 bases at V and 3 bases at J, with 12 bases in the middle. The CDR3 extends over 14 amino acids. Germline-derived CDR1 and CDR2 are SNHLY and FYNNEI. In DNA form, the CDR3 reads TGTGCCAGCAGTGCGACCGACATGGACTATGGCTACACCTTC. Translated, it gives CASSATDMDYGYTF.

This clone was detected a few times. The CDR3 sequence is CASSLDRTGGYTGELFF. CDR3 bases: TGTGCCAGCAGCTTAGACCGGACAGGGGGCTATACCGGGGAGCTGTTTTTT. V gene TRBV11-3 combines with J gene TRBJ2-2, with TRBD1 matching 11 bases. Germline CDR1 SGHNT, CDR2 YENEEA. Unmatched junction bases numbered 5, after V lost 0 bases and J lost 5 bases. The CDR3 is 17 residues long.

V gene TRBV10-3 combines with J gene TRBJ1-3, with TRBD1 identical over 10 bases. Germline CDR1 is ENHRY and CDR2 is SYGVKD. V lost 9 bases to trimming and J lost 2 bases; unmatched junction nucleotides: 7. The CDR3 loop spans 15 amino acids. CDR3 nucleotides: TGTGCCATGGGGACAGGACAGGGGGCTGGAAACACCATATATTTT. Its translation: CAMGTGQGAGNTIYF.

There are a few counts of this clone. The gene calls are TRBV6-5 and TRBJ1-6, with unresolved D. The CDR3 contains 15 residues. The V end was cut by 7 bases, the J end by 0 bases, with 10 bases between. Germline CDR1 reads MNHEY; CDR2 reads SVGAGI. In DNA, the CDR3 is TGTGCCAGCACGGTAGTGAGCTCCTATAATTCACCCCTCCACTTT. Encoded protein: CASTVVSSYNSPLHF.

This clone was recorded a few times. The V call is TRBV7-2, the J call TRBJ2-3; D remains ambiguous. Trimming removed 2 bases from V and 4 bases from J, with 13 bases in between. Per germline, CDR1 SGHTA and CDR2 FQGNSA. The CDR3 loop spans 15 amino acids. The CDR3 spells CASSLRISQADTQYF. The CDR3 DNA is TGTGCCAGCAGCTTACGGATCTCGCAAGCAGATACGCAGTATTTT. Full variable domain (outside the CDR3, taken from reference TRBV7-2 and TRBJ2-3): GAGVSQSPSNKVTEKGKDVELRCDPISGHTALYWYRQSLGQGLEFLIYFQGNSAPDKSGLPSDRFSAERTGGSVSTLTIQRTQQEDSAVYLCASSLRISQADTQYFGPGTRLTVL.

The chain is built from TRBV24-1 and TRBJ2-2; D is unclear. The germline V gene encodes CDR1 KGHDR and CDR2 SFDVKD. V lost 2 bases and J lost 7, with 10 bases in between. The length of the CDR3 is 14 residues. The CDR3 DNA sequence: TGTGCCACCAGTGATTACAAGGGCGGCGGGGAGCTGTTTTTT. It is translated as CATSDYKGGGELFF.

V and J are TRBV6-2 or TRBV6-3 and TRBJ1-1; D uncertain. V was cut by 2 bases and J by 5 bases, with 9 bases left in between. This CDR3 comprises 13 residues. CDR1 and CDR2 from the germline V gene are MNHEY and SVGEGT. CDR3 bases: TGTGCCAGCAGTTACGTCCAAGGGACTGAAGCTTTCTTT. This gives the protein CASSYVQGTEAFF.

Only one count was recorded for this clone. This chain connects TRBV5-1 to TRBJ2-5, with 7 bases lining up with TRBD1. Germline V CDR1 and CDR2: SGHRS, YFSETQ. The CDR3 is 15 residues long. V dropped 5 bases and J dropped 3; count of bases not matched to a gene: 10. CDR3 residues: CASRGGTGAEETQYF. The CDR3 DNA reads as TGCGCCAGCAGAGGTGGAACAGGGGCAGAAGAGACCCAGTACTTC.

The CDR3: CASSQNPGGETEAFF. CDR3 in DNA: TGTGCCAGCTCTCAAAACCCAGGGGGAGAAACTGAAGCTTTCTTT. The rearrangement uses TRBV18 and TRBJ1-1, with 7 bases matching TRBD1. The CDR3 spans 15 residues. The germline V gene has CDR1 KGHSH and CDR2 LQKENI. V lost 6 bases, J lost 5 bases, and 12 bases stayed unmatched.

The V gene is TRBV7-6, the J gene TRBJ2-7, with 9 bases that match TRBD2. This CDR3 contains 16 residues. Germline trimming cut 5 bases from V and 4 bases from J; bases unmatched to any gene: 12. Germline V gene lookup returns CDR1 SGHVS and CDR2 FNYEAQ. The CDR3 spells CASSPRTSVGGYEQYF. In DNA, the CDR3 is TGTGCCAGCAGCCCCCGGACTAGCGTGGGAGGGTACGAGCAGTACTTC.

V usage is TRBV5-1 and J usage is TRBJ1-6; the match to TRBD1 covers 8 bases. Germline lookup yields CDR1 SGHRS and CDR2 YFSETQ. V trimming: 1 base; J trimming: 9 bases; junction bases outside the gene matches: 12. CDR3 length equals 17 residues. This chain's CDR3 is CASSLWGVAGTGSPLHF. The DNA of the CDR3 is TGCGCCAGCAGCTTGTGGGGGGTGGCAGGGACAGGTTCACCCCTCCACTTT.

Notes on this clone: The junction differs from germline at one of its ends, possibly a read error. The chain combines TRBV5-1 with TRBJ2-3, with a weak D call TRBD2 (6 bases). The CDR3 length is 15 residues. CDR1 SGHRS and CDR2 YFSETQ come from the germline V gene. The CDR3 region is CASRDDRTSTDMQYF. CDR3 in DNA: TGCGCCAGCAGGGACGACAGAACTAGCACAGATATGCAGTATTTT.

Only one count was recorded for this clone. V usage is TRBV10-3 and J usage is TRBJ1-2; TRBD1 matches at 7 bases. Germline CDR1 is ENHRY and CDR2 is SYGVKD. CDR3 size: 13 residues. The junction had 12 bases not matched to a gene; V was cut back by 11 bases and J by 6 bases. CDR3 in DNA: TGTGCCGCCCACCCTCGACAGGGAAATGGCTACACCTTC. This sequence encodes CAAHPRQGNGYTF.

The chain has TRBV2 and TRBJ1-5; D unresolved. The CDR3 has 13 residues. The germline V gene encodes CDR1 SNHLY and CDR2 FYNNEI. V was trimmed by 4 bases and J by 4 bases, leaving 8 bases between them. CDR3 nucleotides: TGTGCCAGCAGTGGAGATCCAAATCAGCCCCAGCATTTT. It is translated as CASSGDPNQPQHF.

This chain links TRBV6-2 or TRBV6-3 with TRBJ2-7, with a weak D call TRBD2 (5 bases). Trimming shortened V by 4 bases and J by 4 bases, and 23 bases separated the two germline ends. This CDR3 is built from 17 residues. Germline values: CDR1 MNHEY, CDR2 SVGEGT. CDR3 sequence (DNA): TGTGCCAGCAGTTCTTGGCTAGCCGGGTCGACGAATTACGAGCAGTACTTC. This encodes CASSSWLAGSTNYEQYF.

This chain joins TRBV20-1 and TRBJ1-2; D uncertain. V was shortened by 3 bases and J by 5 bases, with 10 bases between the two germline ends. Germline-derived CDR1 and CDR2 are DFQATT and SNEGSKA (reference sequence). The CDR3 has 12 amino acids. The CDR3 sequence is CSASRWTYGYTF. The DNA of the CDR3 is TGCAGTGCTAGTCGTTGGACGTATGGCTACACCTTC.

This chain uses TRBV5-1 with TRBJ1-3; TRBD1 might be the D (6 bases). The V and J ends lost 7 bases and 2 bases respectively, with 13 bases between them. Per germline, CDR1 SGHRS and CDR2 YFSETQ. This CDR3 has 14 amino acids. The DNA of the CDR3 is TGCGCCAGCGATTCAGGGGAACCTGGAAACACCATATATTTT. Translation: CASDSGEPGNTIYF.

This clone was observed a single time. The V gene is TRBV3-1 (or the pseudogene TRBV3-2), the J gene TRBJ2-1; either TRBD1 or TRBD2 may supply D (5 bases each). Germline loops: CDR1 LGHDT, CDR2 YNNKEL (reference sequence). V was pared by 3 bases and J by 5 bases, with 11 bases between. The CDR3 consists of 14 residues. The CDR3 sequence is CASSQQGAHNEQFF. The CDR3 nucleotides read TGTGCCAGCAGCCAGCAGGGAGCCCACAATGAGCAGTTCTTC.

The rearrangement links TRBV6-5 to TRBJ1-4; D not certain. CDR3 size: 14 residues. V lost 5 bases, J lost 3 bases, and 10 bases lay in between. Per germline, CDR1 MNHEY and CDR2 SVGAGI. CDR3 sequence (DNA): TGTGCCAGCAGTAACCTGCGCGCTAATGAAAAACTGTTTTTT. Protein product: CASSNLRANEKLFF.

CDR3 DNA sequence: TGTGCCAGTAGCGGGACAGGGGGCCCCGGGGAGCTGTTTTTT. Translation gives CASSGTGGPGELFF. V and J are TRBV19 and TRBJ2-2; 12 bases align to TRBD1. Germline CDR1 reads LNHDA; CDR2 reads SQIVND (reference sequence). Trimming cost V 6 bases and J 6 bases; bases outside gene matches: 2. The CDR3 runs to 14 residues.

This chain links TRBV25-1 with TRBJ1-6; D unclear. The CDR3 runs 16 residues. The V gene lost 1 base and the J gene lost 5 bases, with 12 bases spanning the gap. In germline, CDR1 is MGHDK, CDR2 SYGVNS. The CDR3 DNA sequence: TGTGCCAGCAGTGAATTAGAGGGTAGGGATAATTCACCCCTCCACTTT. Encoded protein: CASSELEGRDNSPLHF. The variable domain in full, completed from reference TRBV25-1 and TRBJ1-6, reads EADIYQTPRYLVIGTGKKITLECSQTMGHDKMYWYQQDPGMELHLIHYSYGVNSTEKGDLSSESTVSRIRTEHFPLTLESARPSHTSQYLCASSELEGRDNSPLHFGNGTRLTVT.

The chain has TRBV27 and TRBJ1-1, with TRBD1 as a possible D gene (6 bases). The CDR3 runs to 13 residues. Germline values: CDR1 MNHEY, CDR2 SMNVEV (reference sequence). Trimming stripped 5 bases from V and 6 bases from J, with 13 bases between. The CDR3 reads CASSTHRVPEAFF. DNA of the CDR3: TGTGCCAGCAGTACACACAGGGTCCCTGAAGCTTTCTTT.

The V call is TRBV18, the J call TRBJ2-2; possibly TRBD1 for D (5 bases). The V and J ends lost 3 bases and 4 bases respectively, with 12 bases between them. CDR1 KGHSH and CDR2 LQKENI come from the germline V gene. The CDR3 length is 15 residues. CDR3 residues: CASSPYADSTGELFF. Written as DNA, the CDR3 is TGTGCCAGCTCACCTTACGCAGACAGCACCGGGGAGCTGTTTTTT.

J is TRBJ2-2 and V is TRBV5-1; D is perhaps TRBD1 (5 bases). The CDR3 runs to 17 residues. CDR1 is SGHRS and CDR2 is YFSETQ in the germline V gene. Trimming shortened V by 4 bases and J by 0 bases, and 16 bases separated the two germline ends. The CDR3 reads CASSVGPTTANTGELFF. In nucleotides, the CDR3 is TGCGCCAGCAGCGTGGGCCCGACGACAGCGAACACCGGGGAGCTGTTTTTT.